The source of this TCR beta chain is a study of post-analysis software for immune sequencing data. This clonotype came up once. Its antigen is undetermined. This CDR3 is 16 amino acids long. From germline, CDR1 is SNHLY and CDR2 FYNNEI. Prepared libraries of TCR beta cDNA carried unique molecular identifiers. Once about 0.95 to 10 million T cells were used, roughly 500,000 cDNA molecules resulted. Each CDR3 protein is one row after TCRdb ran MiXCR on the PCR reads. Here the sample spans under 900,000 distinct CDR3 sequences, approximately 50% being singletons. Points from the study as a whole: Those samples that were prepared in the same batch co-clustered strongly by F measure. When compared against controls, multiple sclerosis patients showed significantly lower normalized Chao1 diversity. With TRBV5-6, TRBV5-1 and TRBV20-1 included, about five TRBV segments were more frequent in patients than in controls.

The sequence came from a girl between 10 and 17 years old with multiple sclerosis. V is TRBV2 and J is TRBJ2-4; D is uncertain. The J call is in doubt because the DNA end fits TRBJ2-5 better. Input material: blood. The CDR3 here is CASSEEVKLFGETQYF. The CDR3 DNA is TGTGCCAGCAGTGAGGAAGTTAAACTCTTTGGAGAGACCCAGTACTTC.